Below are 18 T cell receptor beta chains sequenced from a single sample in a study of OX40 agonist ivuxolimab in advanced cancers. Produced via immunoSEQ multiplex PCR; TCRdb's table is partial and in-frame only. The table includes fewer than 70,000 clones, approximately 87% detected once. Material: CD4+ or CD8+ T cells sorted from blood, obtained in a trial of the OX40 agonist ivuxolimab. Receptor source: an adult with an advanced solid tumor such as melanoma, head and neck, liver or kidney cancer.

This CDR3 reads CASSHPLQSYEQYF. CDR3 sequence (DNA): TGCGCCAGCAGCCACCCATTACAGAGCTACGAGCAGTACTTC. The chain joins TRBV4-1 to TRBJ2-7; no reliable D call. Germline-derived CDR1 and CDR2 are MGHRA and YSYEKL. V dropped 3 bases and J dropped 3 bases, with 12 bases sitting between them. This CDR3 has 14 residues.

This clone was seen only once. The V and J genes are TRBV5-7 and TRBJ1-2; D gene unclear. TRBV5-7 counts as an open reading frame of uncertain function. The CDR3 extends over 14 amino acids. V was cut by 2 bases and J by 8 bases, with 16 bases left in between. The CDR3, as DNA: TGTGCCAGCAGCTTAAGGGCAGAAGAAAGCGGCTACACCTTC. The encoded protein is CASSLRAEESGYTF.

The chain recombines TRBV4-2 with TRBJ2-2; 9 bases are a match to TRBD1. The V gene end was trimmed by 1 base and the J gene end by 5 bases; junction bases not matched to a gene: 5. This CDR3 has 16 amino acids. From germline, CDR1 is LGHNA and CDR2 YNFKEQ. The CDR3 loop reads CASSQGRTGATGELFF. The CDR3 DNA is TGTGCCAGCAGCCAAGGACGGACAGGGGCGACCGGGGAGCTGTTTTTT.

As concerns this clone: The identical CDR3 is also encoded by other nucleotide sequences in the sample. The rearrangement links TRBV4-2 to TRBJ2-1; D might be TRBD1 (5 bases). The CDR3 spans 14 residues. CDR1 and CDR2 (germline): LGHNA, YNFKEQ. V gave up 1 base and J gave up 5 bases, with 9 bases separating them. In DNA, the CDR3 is TGTGCCAGCAGCCAAGTGGGGCGCAACAATGAGCAGTTCTTC. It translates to CASSQVGRNNEQFF.

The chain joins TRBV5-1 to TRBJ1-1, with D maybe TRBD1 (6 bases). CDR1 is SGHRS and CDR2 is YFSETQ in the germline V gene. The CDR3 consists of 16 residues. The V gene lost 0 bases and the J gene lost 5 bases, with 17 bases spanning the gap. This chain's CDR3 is CASSLGPGGGRTEAFF. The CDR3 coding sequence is TGCGCCAGCAGCTTGGGCCCGGGCGGGGGGCGGACTGAAGCTTTCTTT.

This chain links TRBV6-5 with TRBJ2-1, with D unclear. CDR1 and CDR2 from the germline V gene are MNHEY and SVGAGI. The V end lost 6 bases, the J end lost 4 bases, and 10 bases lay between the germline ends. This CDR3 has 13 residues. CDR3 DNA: TGTGCCAGCAGGTTTCAGAGATACAATGAGCAGTTCTTC. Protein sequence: CASRFQRYNEQFF.

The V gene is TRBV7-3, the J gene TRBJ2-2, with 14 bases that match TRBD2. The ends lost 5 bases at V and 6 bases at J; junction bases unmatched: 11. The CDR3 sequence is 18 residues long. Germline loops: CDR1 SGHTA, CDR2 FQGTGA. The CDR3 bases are TGTGCCAGCAGCCCGCGACTAGCGGGGGGGCCGAGTTCCGGGGAGCTGTTTTTT. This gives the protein CASSPRLAGGPSSGELFF.

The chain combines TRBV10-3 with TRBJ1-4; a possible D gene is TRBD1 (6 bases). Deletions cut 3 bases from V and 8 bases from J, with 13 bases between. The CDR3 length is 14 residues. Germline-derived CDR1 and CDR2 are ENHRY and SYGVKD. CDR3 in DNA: TGTGCCATCAGTGAAGGGGGGACCGGCGAAAAACTGTTTTTT. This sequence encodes CAISEGGTGEKLFF.

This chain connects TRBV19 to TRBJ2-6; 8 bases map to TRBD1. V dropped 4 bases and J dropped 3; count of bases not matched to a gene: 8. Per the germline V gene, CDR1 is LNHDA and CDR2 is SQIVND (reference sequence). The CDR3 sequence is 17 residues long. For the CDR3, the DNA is TGTGCCAGTAGTAGGGAGACAGGGGTAGGTGGGGCCAACGTCCTGACTTTC. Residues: CASSRETGVGGANVLTF.

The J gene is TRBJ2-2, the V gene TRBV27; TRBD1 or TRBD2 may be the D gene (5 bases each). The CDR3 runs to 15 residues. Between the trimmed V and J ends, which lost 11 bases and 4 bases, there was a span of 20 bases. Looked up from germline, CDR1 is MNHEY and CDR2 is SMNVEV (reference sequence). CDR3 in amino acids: CASATGTLGTGELFF. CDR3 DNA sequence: TGTGCCTCTGCCACCGGGACCCTGGGCACCGGGGAGCTGTTTTTT.

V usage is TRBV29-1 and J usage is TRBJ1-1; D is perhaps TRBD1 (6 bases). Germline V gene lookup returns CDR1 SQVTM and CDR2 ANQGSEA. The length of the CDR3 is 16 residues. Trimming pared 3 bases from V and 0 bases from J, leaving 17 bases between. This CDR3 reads CSVEGGAQLMNTEAFF. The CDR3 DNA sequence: TGCAGCGTTGAGGGGGGGGCCCAACTCATGAACACTGAAGCTTTCTTT.

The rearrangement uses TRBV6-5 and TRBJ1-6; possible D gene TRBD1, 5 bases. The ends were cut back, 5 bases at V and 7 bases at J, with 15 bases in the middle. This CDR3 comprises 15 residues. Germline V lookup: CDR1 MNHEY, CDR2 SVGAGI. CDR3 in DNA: TGTGCCAGCAGTATTACACAGGTTTTAAATTCACCCCTCCACTTT. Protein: CASSITQVLNSPLHF.

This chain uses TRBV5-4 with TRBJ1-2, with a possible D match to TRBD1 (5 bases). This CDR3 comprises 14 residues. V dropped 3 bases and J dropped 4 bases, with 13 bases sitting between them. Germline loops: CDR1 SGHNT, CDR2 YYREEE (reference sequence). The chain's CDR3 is CASSSYGGGYGYTF. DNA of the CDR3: TGTGCCAGCAGCTCTTACGGGGGTGGCTATGGCTACACCTTC.

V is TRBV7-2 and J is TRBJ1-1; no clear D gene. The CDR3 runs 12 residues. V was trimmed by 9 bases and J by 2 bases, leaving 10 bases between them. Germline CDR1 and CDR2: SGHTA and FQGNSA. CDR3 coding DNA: TGTGCCAGTGACTGGATCAACACTGAAGCTTTCTTT. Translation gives CASDWINTEAFF.

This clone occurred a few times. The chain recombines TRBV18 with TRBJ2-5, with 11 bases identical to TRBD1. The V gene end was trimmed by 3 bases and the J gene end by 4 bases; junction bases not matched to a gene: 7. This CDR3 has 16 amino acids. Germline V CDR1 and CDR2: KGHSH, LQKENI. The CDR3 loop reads CASSPVAGTGGETQYF. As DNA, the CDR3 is TGTGCCAGCTCACCCGTTGCCGGGACAGGGGGAGAGACCCAGTACTTC.

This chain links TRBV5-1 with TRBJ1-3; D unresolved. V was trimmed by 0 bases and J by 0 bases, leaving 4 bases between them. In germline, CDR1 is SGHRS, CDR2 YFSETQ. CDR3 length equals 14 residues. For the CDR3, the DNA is TGCGCCAGCAGCTTGGAGGACTCTGGAAACACCATATATTTT. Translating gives CASSLEDSGNTIYF.

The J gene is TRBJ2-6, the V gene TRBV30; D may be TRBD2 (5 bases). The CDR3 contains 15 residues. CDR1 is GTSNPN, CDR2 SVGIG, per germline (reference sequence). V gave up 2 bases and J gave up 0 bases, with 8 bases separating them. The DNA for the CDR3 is TGTGCCTGGAGTAACGGGGTCTCTGGGGCCAACGTCCTGACTTTC. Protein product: CAWSNGVSGANVLTF. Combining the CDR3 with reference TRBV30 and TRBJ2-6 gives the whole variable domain SQTIHQWPATLVQPVGSPLSLECTVEGTSNPNLYWYRQAAGRGLQLLFYSVGIGQISSEVPQNLSASRPQDRQFILSSKKLLLSDSGFYLCAWSNGVSGANVLTFGAGSRLTVL.

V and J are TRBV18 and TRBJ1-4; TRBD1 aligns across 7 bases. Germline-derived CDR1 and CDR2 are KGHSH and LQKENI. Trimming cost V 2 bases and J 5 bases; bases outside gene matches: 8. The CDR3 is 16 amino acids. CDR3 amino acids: CASSPNPGQTNEKLFF. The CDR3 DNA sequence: TGTGCCAGCTCACCAAACCCGGGACAGACAAATGAAAAACTGTTTTTT. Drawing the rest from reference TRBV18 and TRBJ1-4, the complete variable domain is NAGVMQNPRHLVRRRGQEARLRCSPMKGHSHVYWYRQLPEEGLKFMVYLQKENIIDESGMPKERFSAEFPKEGPSILRIQQVVRGDSAAYFCASSPNPGQTNEKLFFGSGTQLSVL.